The subject of this entry is one TCR beta chain. Its target is not known. TCRdb keeps only in-frame clones here, not all; method: immunoSEQ multiplex PCR. The table shows just over 90,000 clones, with 90% to 95% occurring only once. CDR3 length: 15 amino acids. Trimming took 4 bases from V and 2 from J; bases not matched to a gene: 1. CDR1 and CDR2 from the germline V gene are MNHEY and SMNVEV (reference sequence). This sample is part of a study of OX40 agonist ivuxolimab in advanced cancers. Study-wide findings and caveats: Among the least clonally expanded were partial responders at 0.1-3.0 mg/kg.

The source of this sequence is an adult with an advanced solid tumor such as melanoma, head and neck, liver or kidney cancer. The source was CD4+ or CD8+ T cells sorted from blood, collected in a trial of the OX40 agonist ivuxolimab. This chain joins TRBV27 and TRBJ1-5, with 11 bases identical to TRBD1. CDR3 bases: TGTGCCAGCAGTTGGACAGGGGGCGGCAATCAGCCCCAGCATTTT. Its translation: CASSWTGGGNQPQHF.